This T cell receptor beta chain was recorded in a study of shared clonotypes between healthy human individuals. Study-wide results and limits: Researchers sampled blood only, noting tissue repertoires likely differ. Relative to their counterparts shared across all four donors, non-shared clonotypes exhibited diminished generation probabilities. Estimated richness values were generally larger in naive subsets than in memory subsets.

As for this clone: As yet, its antigen is unknown.

Germline V gives CDR1 MNHEY, CDR2 SMNVEV (reference sequence). The CDR3 has 14 amino acids. The J segment lost 6 bases and the V segment lost 5 bases, leaving 9 bases of the junction unmatched. As originally analysed: Junction-only sequences without quality scores came from ImmunoSEQ, so filtering differed. Generated by immunoSEQ multiplex PCR, the TCRdb table keeps only in-frame clones and is missing some. The V and J calls and clone size were taken over from that table, and D and trimming were inferred from the DNA. The sample includes about 2.5 million clones, roughly 90% of them seen just once. Material for sequencing was naive CD4+ T cells from PBMCs. Sample subset: CD45RA+ positively selected. The chain combines TRBV27 with TRBJ2-7, with 8 nucleotides matching TRBD1. This clonotype was sampled from a man aged 18 to 30 in good health. Some clones in this sample may be carry-over from other donors' samples. CDR3 region: CASSPNRGMGEQYF. The DNA for the CDR3 is TGTGCCAGCAGTCCAAACAGGGGGATGGGCGAGCAGTACTTC.